The clone carrying this T cell receptor beta chain was seen more than once but under ten times. Its antigen remains unidentified. The data derive from a study of T-cell memory formation after mild COVID-19. Study conclusions and caveats: Among clones peaking at day 37 in the second wave, SARS-CoV-2 specificity remained unconfirmed. Contracting clones, day 15 to 85, had balanced CD4/CD8, and later expanders favored CD4+.

A 5'RACE reaction primed in the constant segment made cDNA libraries of TCR alpha and TCR beta, and these carried sample barcodes and UMIs. TCRdb analysed the 5' RACE reads with MiXCR anew, one entry per CDR3 protein. Of over 400,000 distinct CDR3 sequences listed, less than 25% are singletons. Germline-derived CDR1 and CDR2 are LGHNT and FRNRAP. V lost 2 bases to trimming and J lost 15 bases, with 8 bases between them. This CDR3 has 10 amino acids. The TCR was taken from an adult woman who had mild COVID-19 (a few samples of this study predate the infection). Cell type and time point are not known. The sample consisted of PBMCs or a T cell subset sorted from them (not recorded which). V is TRBV12-5 and J is TRBJ2-1, with D unclear. The CDR3 DNA reads as TGTGCTAGTGGTTTGTACTCCCCGTTCTTC. Translated, it gives CASGLYSPFF.